The entry below gives a single T cell receptor beta chain sequence along with its context. This clonotype has just a few counts. Its antigen is not yet known. The record has no base qualities; no much larger clone is one base away. The sample originates from a study of CD8+CD57+ T cells in acquired aplastic anemia (dated by TCRdb to 2016 to 2019). Background for the entire study: Extracted DNA from sorted CD4+ and CD8+ cells averaged around 3.2 ug, ranging from about 0.17 to 30 ug. CD8+CD57+ expansion was defined as a frequency above the mean frequency observed in healthy subjects. The paper as a whole reports these results and caveats: Patients and healthy controls showed no significant difference in CD8+ Simpson's diversity (P=0.060). Although roughly 29 CD8+ CDR3 sequences were shared by patients and controls, these sequences appeared highly expressed in patients and within the immunodominant clones of patients.

The patients picked for sequencing were ones in whom flow cytometry had shown an expansion of CD8+CD57+ cells. Every patient had a diagnosis of severe acquired aplastic anemia based on International Study of Aplastic Anemia and Agranulocytosis and Camitta criteria. No therapy had been received by the patients at the time of blood sampling. TCR repertoires of sorted CD4+ and CD8+ blood T cells from severe aplastic anemia patients and healthy subjects were deep-sequenced in the study. In the USA, patient enrollment took place under clinicaltrials.gov protocols 00001620, 01623167, 00001397, 00071045, 00081523 and 00961064. Ficoll-Paque density gradient centrifugation was used to isolate peripheral blood mononuclear cells. CD4+ and CD8+ T cells were sorted by FACS or magnetic beads before DNA extraction. TCR beta VDJ combination and CDR3 sequence profiling used genomic DNA as the template. An Illumina HiSeq 2000 was used for TCR repertoire sequencing. The authors' analysis ran thus. Repertoires were assessed using TRBV/TRBJ rearrangement plots, CDR3 size and DJ length profiles, and Simpson's diversity index. The immunodominant clone was defined as the most abundant DNA sequence in deep sequencing data. CDR3 amino acid sequences were checked for sharing across subjects and were also compared against the VDJdb database and published repertoires. TCRdb ran its own pipeline on the public reads, namely fastp trimming at Q25 and MiXCR clone calling, and kept in-frame beta chains. Under each unique CDR3 protein, matching rows form one entry showing the most common genes and DNA. None of the V and J calls come from the authors' own analysis; TCRdb made them. For this sample the table gives over 150,000 distinct CDR3 sequences, of which more than 45% were detected only once. Approximately 3% of the sample comes from the top ten.

The receptor was derived from a human donor with aplastic anemia. Sequenced material: sorted CD4+, CD8+, or CD8+CD57+ T cells (not recorded which) from PBMCs.

The nucleotide sequence reads as follows: TGTGCCAGCAGCTCCCCCGGGACTAGCGGGAGGGGGGGGAGCACAGATACGCAGTATTTT. Its protein reads: CASSSPGTSGRGGSTDTQYF. Rearrangement joined TRBV7-1 to TRBJ2-3; 16 nucleotides in the junction match TRBD2. TRBV7-1 is annotated as an ORF whose role is uncertain. V is trimmed back by 3 bases and J by 0 bases, and the junction contains 9 bases that no gene match accounts for. The CDR3 numbers 20 residues from cysteine through phenylalanine. The CDR3 DNA has 60 bases and is translated from base 1.